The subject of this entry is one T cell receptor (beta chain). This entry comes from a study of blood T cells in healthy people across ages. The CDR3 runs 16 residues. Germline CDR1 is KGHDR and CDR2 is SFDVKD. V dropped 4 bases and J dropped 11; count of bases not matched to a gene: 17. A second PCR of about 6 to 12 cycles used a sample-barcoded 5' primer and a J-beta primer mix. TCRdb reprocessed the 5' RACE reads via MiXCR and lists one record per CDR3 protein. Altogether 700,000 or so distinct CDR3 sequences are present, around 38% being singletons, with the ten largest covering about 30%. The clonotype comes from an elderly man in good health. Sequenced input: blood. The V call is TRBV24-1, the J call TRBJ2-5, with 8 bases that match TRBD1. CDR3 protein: CATSESDGTGALGQYF. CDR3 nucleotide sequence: TGTGCCACCAGTGAGTCCGACGGGACAGGCGCTCTTGGGCAGTACTTC.